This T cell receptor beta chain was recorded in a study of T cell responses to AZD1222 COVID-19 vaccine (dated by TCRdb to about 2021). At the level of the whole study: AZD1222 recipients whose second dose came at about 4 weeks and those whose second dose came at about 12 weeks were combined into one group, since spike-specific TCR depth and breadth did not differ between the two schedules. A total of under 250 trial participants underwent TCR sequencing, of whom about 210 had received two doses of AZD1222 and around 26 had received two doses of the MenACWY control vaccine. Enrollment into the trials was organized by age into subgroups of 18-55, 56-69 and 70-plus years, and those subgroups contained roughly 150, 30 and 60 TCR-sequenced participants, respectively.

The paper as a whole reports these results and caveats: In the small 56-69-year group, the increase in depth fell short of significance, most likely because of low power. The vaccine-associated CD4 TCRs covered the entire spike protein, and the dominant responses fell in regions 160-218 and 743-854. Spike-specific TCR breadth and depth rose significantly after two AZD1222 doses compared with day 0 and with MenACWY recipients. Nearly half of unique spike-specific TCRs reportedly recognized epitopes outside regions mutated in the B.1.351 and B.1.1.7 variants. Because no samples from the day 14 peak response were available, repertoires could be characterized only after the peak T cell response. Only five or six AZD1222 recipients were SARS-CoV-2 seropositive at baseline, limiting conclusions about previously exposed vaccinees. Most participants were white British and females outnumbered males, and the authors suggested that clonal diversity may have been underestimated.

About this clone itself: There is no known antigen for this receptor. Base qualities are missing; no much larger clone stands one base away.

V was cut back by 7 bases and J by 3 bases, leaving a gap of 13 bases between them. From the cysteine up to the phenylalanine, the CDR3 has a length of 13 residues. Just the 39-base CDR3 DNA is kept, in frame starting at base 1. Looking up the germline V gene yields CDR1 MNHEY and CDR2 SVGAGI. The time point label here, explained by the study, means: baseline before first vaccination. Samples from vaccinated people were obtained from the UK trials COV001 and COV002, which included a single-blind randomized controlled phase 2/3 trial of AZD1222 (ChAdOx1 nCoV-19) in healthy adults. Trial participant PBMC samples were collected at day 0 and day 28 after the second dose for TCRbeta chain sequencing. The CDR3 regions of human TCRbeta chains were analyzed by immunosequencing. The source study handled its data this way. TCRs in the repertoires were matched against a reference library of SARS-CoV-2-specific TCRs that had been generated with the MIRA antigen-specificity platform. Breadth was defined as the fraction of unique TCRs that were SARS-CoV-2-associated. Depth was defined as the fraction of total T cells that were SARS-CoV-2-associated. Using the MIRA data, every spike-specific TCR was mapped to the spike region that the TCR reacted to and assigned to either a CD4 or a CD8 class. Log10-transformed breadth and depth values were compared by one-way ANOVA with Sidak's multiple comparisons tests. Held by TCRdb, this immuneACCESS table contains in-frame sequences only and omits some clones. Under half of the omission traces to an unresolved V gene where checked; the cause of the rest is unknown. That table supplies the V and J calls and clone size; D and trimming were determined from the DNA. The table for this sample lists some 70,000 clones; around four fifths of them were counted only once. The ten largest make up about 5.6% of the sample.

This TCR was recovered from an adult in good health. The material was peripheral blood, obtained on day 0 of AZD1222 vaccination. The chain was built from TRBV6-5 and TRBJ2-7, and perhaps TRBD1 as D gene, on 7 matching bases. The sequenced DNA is TGTGCCAGCACCCAGGGGGGCAGCTACGAGCAGTACTTC. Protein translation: CASTQGGSYEQYF.